The T cell receptor (beta chain) under discussion was sequenced for a study of vaccination and CD4 T cells after COVID-19 (dated by TCRdb to between 2021 and 2024). About the investigation overall: Every convalescent patient had a positive nasal swab PCR test for SARS-CoV-2, with mild disease in about 9 patients and severe disease in one. In fewer than 12 COVID-19 convalescent patients and a few infection-naive healthy vaccine recipients, researchers compared the spike-specific CD4+ TCR repertoire from before mRNA vaccination with the repertoire from after. For stimulating the cultures, overlapping spike peptide pools were used, derived from SARS-CoV-2 as well as from the common cold coronaviruses HCoV-NL63, HCoV-OC43 and HCoV-229E. Control cultures used a CEFX viral epitope pool as positive control, an HIV-1 Nef peptide pool as negative control, or no peptide. Post-vaccine blood samples were collected a median of approximately 68 days after the second vaccine dose, ranging from roughly 12 to 241 days. Post-COVID blood samples were collected from convalescent patients a median of approximately 100 days after diagnosis, with a range of about 30 to 170 days. Two doses of either the Pfizer-BioNTech BNT162b2 vaccine (n=8) or the Moderna mRNA-1273 vaccine (n=2) were administered to participants. The convalescent cohort included six males and four females, with two Hispanic individuals, seven Caucasians, two Asians and one multiracial person. Points the paper makes about the study in general: Relatively few convalescent patients were included in the study, and early timepoints after natural infection were not analyzed. In convalescent patients, a median 86.3% of post-vaccine SARS-CoV-2-reactive clones were detected only after vaccination, and vaccine-specific priming was suggested by this finding. Nearly all vaccine-specific clones in convalescent patients (304 of 307) were mono-reactive for SARS-CoV-2 spike rather than cross-reactive with common cold coronaviruses. The median number of SARS-CoV-2-reactive clonotypes rose from 20 to 25 after infection to around 40 after vaccination, but the change was not significant.

Libraries were built with PCR. DNA from cultured CD4+ T cells underwent TCR sequencing with the Oncomine TCR Beta short-read assay at the Johns Hopkins FTIC core. The QIAamp micro DNA kit was used to extract genomic DNA from the cultured CD4+ T cells. The Oncomine TCR Beta libraries from cultured CD4+ T cells were pooled using unique dual indexes and then sequenced on an Illumina iSeq 100. The study's processing was this. Non-productive sequences were removed, and CDR3s not starting with C, not ending with F or W, or shorter than 7 amino acids were discarded. Antigen-specific clonotypes were identified using the MANAFEST web application through comparison of peptide-stimulated wells with reference and other culture wells. For a clone to be called positive, the clone needed an FDR below 0.05, an odds ratio above 5, and a productive frequency above 0.1% in at least two of three replicate wells. A clonotype was classed as cross-reactive if the clonotype showed significant expansion both in SARS-CoV-2 spike wells and in at least one common cold coronavirus spike condition. CDR3 homology was assessed with Levenshtein distances (stringdist) and unrooted phylogenetic trees (ape) in R version 3.6.1. Through fastp at Q25 and MiXCR, TCRdb rebuilt clones from the public reads, retaining in-frame beta chains. Entries that share a CDR3 protein sequence are merged under the most common genes and DNA. None of the V and J calls come from the authors' own analysis; TCRdb made them. For this sample there are about 12,000 distinct CDR3 sequences; 65% to 85% appear just once. The ten largest account for about 20% of the sample.

The germline V gene (reference sequence) provides CDR1 WNHNN and CDR2 SYGVQD. The CDR3 covers 14 residues, taking in both the cysteine and the phenylalanine. The CDR3 DNA has 42 bases and is translated from base 1. Relative to germline, V is 3 bases shorter and J is 3 bases shorter, with 11 bases between their ends. Only a few counts were recorded for this clonotype. No cognate antigen has been identified for it. No much larger clone is present one base from it, and per-base qualities are unavailable. Interpreted using the paper, the treatment or condition label stands for: 10-day PBMC culture with coronavirus spike peptide pools or control peptides (ViraFEST assay). To expand antigen-specific T cells with peptide pools and then pick out the expanded clonotypes through TCR sequencing, the study relied on the ViraFEST assay. The positive SARS-CoV-2 PCR tests of the convalescent patients were dated from March to December 2020, before the Alpha, Beta and Delta variants emerged in the United States. Each well held 2.1 million or so PBMCs cultured in IMDM containing approximately 5% human AB serum and approximately 9.4 IU/ml IL-2, with about 9.4 ug/ml peptide pools added. Half of the culture medium was replaced with fresh IL-2-containing medium on days 3 and 7. Once the cells had been in culture for around ten days, the EasySep CD4+ T cell isolation kit was used to isolate CD4+ T cells by negative selection. Ficoll-Paque Plus gradient centrifugation was used to isolate PBMCs from whole blood, and the isolated PBMCs were then either used fresh or cryopreserved at -140C. Each culture condition was generally run in triplicate wells.

The sequencing input was CD4+ T cells from blood, cultured in vitro. Recombination connected TRBV10-1 to TRBJ1-1, with an unclear D gene assignment. The receptor comes from a human donor who had recovered from COVID-19. This receptor has the CDR3 CASSEGLRDTEAFF. The DNA reads TGCGCCAGCAGTGAAGGTCTAAGGGACACTGAAGCTTTCTTT.